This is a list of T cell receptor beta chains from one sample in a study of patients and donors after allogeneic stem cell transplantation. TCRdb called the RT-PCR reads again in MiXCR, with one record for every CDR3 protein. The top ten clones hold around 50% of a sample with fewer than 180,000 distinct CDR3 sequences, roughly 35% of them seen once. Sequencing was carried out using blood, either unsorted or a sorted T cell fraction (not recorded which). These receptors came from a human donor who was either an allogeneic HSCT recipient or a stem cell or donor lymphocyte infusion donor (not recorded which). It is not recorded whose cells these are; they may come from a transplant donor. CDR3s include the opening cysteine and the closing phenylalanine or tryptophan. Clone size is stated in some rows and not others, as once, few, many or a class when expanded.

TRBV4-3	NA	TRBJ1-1	CASSRVRGQGGSAFF
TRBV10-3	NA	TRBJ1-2	CAISESDYGYTF
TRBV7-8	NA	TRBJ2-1	CASSPQAPGGPSYEQFF
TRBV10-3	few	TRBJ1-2	CAISESTLNYGYTF
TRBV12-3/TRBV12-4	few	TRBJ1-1	CASSLRAVWNTEAFF
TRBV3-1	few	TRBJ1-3	CASSHSEGNTIYF
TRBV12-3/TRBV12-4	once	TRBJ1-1	CASSSYSGGMGAFF
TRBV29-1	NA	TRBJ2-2	CSFSGVNTGELFF
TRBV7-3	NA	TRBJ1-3	CASSLNAGGTGNTIYF
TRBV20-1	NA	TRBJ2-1	CSARDVPGTDYNEQFF
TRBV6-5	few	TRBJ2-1	CASSYNKEQFF
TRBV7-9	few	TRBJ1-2	CASSLDRAYGYTF
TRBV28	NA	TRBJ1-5	CASSFVSNQPQHF
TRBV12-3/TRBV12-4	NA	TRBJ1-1	CASSPGPLTEAFF
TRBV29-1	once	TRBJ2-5	CSAPYSGGAETQYF
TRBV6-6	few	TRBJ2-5	CASRPLAGLETQYF
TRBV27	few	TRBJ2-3	CASSLPLGQGRTQYF
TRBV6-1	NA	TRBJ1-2	CASSEGEGQGDGYTF
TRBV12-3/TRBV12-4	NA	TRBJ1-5	CASSLDGGQPQHF
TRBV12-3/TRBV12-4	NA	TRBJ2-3	CASATGGSANTDTQYF
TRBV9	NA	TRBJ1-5	CASSLVAEEDQPQHF
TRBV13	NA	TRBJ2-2	CASSLGSTGRLTGELFF
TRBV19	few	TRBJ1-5	CASRPESGINQPQHF
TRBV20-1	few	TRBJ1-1	CSASKTGTLRPEAFF